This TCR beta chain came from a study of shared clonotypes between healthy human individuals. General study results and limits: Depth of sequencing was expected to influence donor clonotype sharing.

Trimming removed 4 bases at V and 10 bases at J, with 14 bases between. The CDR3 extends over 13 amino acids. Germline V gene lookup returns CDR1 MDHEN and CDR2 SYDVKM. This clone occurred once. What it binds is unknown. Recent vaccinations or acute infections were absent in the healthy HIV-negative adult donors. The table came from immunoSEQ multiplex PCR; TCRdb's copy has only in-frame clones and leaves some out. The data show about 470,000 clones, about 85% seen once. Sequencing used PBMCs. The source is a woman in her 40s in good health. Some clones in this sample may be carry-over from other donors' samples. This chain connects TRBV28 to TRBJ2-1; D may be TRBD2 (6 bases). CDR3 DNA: TGTGCCAGCAGTTCTCCCGGGGCGGGGGAGCAGTTCTTC. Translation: CASSSPGAGEQFF.